The present TCR beta chain was sequenced within a study of cytomegalovirus exposure and HLA in healthy donors. PCR employed 60 Vbeta and 13 Jbeta primers. This table comes from immunoSEQ multiplex PCR, and its TCRdb copy is limited to in-frame clones, with some not included. The sample contains 200,000 or so clones, more than 75% of which appear only once. Germline V CDR1 and CDR2: SQVTM, ANQGSEA. The CDR3 runs to 12 residues. The sequence was obtained from a male donor in good health and CMV-seronegative. The chain uses TRBV29-1 and TRBJ2-5, with 7 positions matching TRBD1. The J call may be incorrect, as the DNA end agrees better with TRBJ2-7. Material: PBMCs. The CDR3 region has the DNA TGCAGCTTCAGGACAGGCCCCTACGAGCAGTACTTC. Translated: CSFRTGPYEQYF.